The 13 T cell receptor beta chains in this list originate from one sample, sequenced in a study of T cell clones after liver transplantation. TCRdb's table, derived via immunoSEQ multiplex PCR, lists solely in-frame clones and lacks some. The data show around 110,000 clones, roughly nine tenths seen once. This specimen consisted of CD4+ T cells from blood, obtained 12 months after liver transplant. The origin of the receptors is a human patient who received a liver transplant. The graft donor may account for some of the T cells.

The chain carries TRBV5-4 and TRBJ1-2; D gene ambiguous. V was trimmed by 4 bases and J by 3 bases, leaving 13 bases between them. The CDR3 loop spans 14 amino acids. Germline values: CDR1 SGHNT, CDR2 YYREEE (reference sequence). Here the CDR3 reads CASSPGIFDYGYTF. DNA of the CDR3: TGTGCCAGCAGCCCTGGGATTTTTGACTATGGCTACACCTTC.

The rearrangement joins TRBV30 to TRBJ1-4; a weak D match, TRBD1 (6 bases). The CDR3 totals 16 residues. Germline CDR1 is GTSNPN and CDR2 is SVGIG (reference sequence). V dropped 0 bases and J dropped 0 bases, with 11 bases sitting between them. Written as DNA, the CDR3 is TGTGCCTGGAGTGTCCGACAGGCAGCAACTAATGAAAAACTGTTTTTT. As protein: CAWSVRQAATNEKLFF.

The V and J genes are TRBV12-5 and TRBJ2-1; possible D gene TRBD2, 7 bases. CDR1 is LGHNT and CDR2 is FRNRAP in the germline V gene. The CDR3 consists of 14 residues. V was shortened by 7 bases and J by 8 bases, with 18 bases between the two germline ends. The CDR3 DNA sequence: TGTGCTAGTGCCTCTCGGGGGAGGGGGTATGAGCAGTTCTTC. As protein: CASASRGRGYEQFF. The entire variable domain, with the rest obtained from reference TRBV12-5 and TRBJ2-1, is as follows: DARVTQTPRHKVTEMGQEVTMRCQPILGHNTVFWYRQTMMQGLELLAYFRNRAPLDDSGMPKDRFSAEMPDATLATLKIQPSEPRDSAVYFCASASRGRGYEQFFGPGTRLTVL.

This chain connects TRBV6-1 to TRBJ1-5, with D possibly TRBD1 on 5 matching bases. The CDR3 is made up of 13 amino acids. V was clipped by 7 bases and J by 0 bases, with 7 bases between them. Germline CDR1 is MNHNS and CDR2 is SASEGT. The CDR3 is CASKRGSNQPQHF. CDR3 nucleotides: TGTGCCAGCAAGAGGGGTAGCAATCAGCCCCAGCATTTT.

CDR3 coding DNA: TGTGCCTGGAGTGGCAGGTTTCGTGAAAAACTGTTTTTT. Protein product: CAWSGRFREKLFF. The chain employs TRBV30 and TRBJ1-4; D not resolved. Deletions cut 1 base from V and 7 bases from J, with 10 bases between. The CDR3 loop spans 13 amino acids. Germline-derived CDR1 and CDR2 are GTSNPN and SVGIG (reference sequence).

The rearrangement joins TRBV7-9 to TRBJ2-1; TRBD2 matches at 10 bases. Looked up from germline, CDR1 is SEHNR and CDR2 is FQNEAQ (reference sequence). The CDR3 spans 16 residues. J was trimmed by 4 bases and V by 4 bases; bases with no gene match: 7. Here the CDR3 reads CASSSAGLAAYNEQFF. The CDR3, as DNA: TGTGCCAGCAGCTCGGCAGGACTAGCGGCATACAATGAGCAGTTCTTC.

About this clone: Other DNA sequences in the same sample also yield this CDR3. The chain couples TRBV25-1 to TRBJ2-5; no definite D call. The V and J ends lost 2 bases and 4 bases respectively, with 8 bases between them. Germline-derived CDR1 and CDR2 are MGHDK and SYGVNS. The CDR3 totals 13 residues. The CDR3 nucleotides read TGTGCCAGCAGTGAACCCGGGCGAGAGACCCAGTACTTC. This encodes CASSEPGRETQYF.

This clone has a handful of counts. The chain is built from TRBV13 and TRBJ1-2, with a weak D call TRBD1 (5 bases). Germline assignment: CDR1 PRHDT and CDR2 FYEKMQ (reference sequence). This CDR3 is built from 15 residues. V shed 3 bases and J shed 3 bases, with 14 bases lying between them. The CDR3 sequence is CASSFRRQGDYGYTF. In nucleotides, the CDR3 is TGTGCCAGCAGCTTCAGGAGGCAGGGTGACTATGGCTACACCTTC. Together with reference TRBV13 and TRBJ1-2, the CDR3 gives the full variable domain: AAGVIQSPRHLIKEKRETATLKCYPIPRHDTVYWYQQGPGQDPQFLISFYEKMQSDKGSIPDRFSAQQFSDYHSELNMSSLELGDSALYFCASSFRRQGDYGYTFGSGTRLTVV.

The J gene is TRBJ1-4, the V gene TRBV13, with D unclear. The CDR3 extends over 13 amino acids. Trimming removed 5 bases at V and 0 bases at J, with 4 bases between. The germline V gene has CDR1 PRHDT and CDR2 FYEKMQ (reference sequence). The CDR3 spells CASSEATNEKLFF. CDR3 in DNA: TGTGCCAGCAGCGAGGCAACTAATGAAAAACTGTTTTTT.

CDR3 DNA: TGTGCCAGCAGCTTGCGTAGCGGGAGCCCGAACACCGGGGAGCTGTTTTTT. It encodes CASSLRSGSPNTGELFF. This chain connects TRBV7-2 to TRBJ2-2, with 9 positions matching TRBD2. This CDR3 comprises 17 residues. V was pared by 3 bases and J by 0 bases, with 5 bases of the junction left unmatched. CDR1 and CDR2 from the germline V gene are SGHTA and FQGNSA.

The chain recombines TRBV27 with TRBJ2-1; D ambiguous. The CDR3 is made up of 15 amino acids. The germline V gene encodes CDR1 MNHEY and CDR2 SMNVEV (reference sequence). Trimming removed 3 bases from V and 0 bases from J, with 9 bases in between. The CDR3 spells CASSFDRNSYNEQFF. In DNA form, the CDR3 reads TGTGCCAGCAGTTTCGACCGCAACTCCTACAATGAGCAGTTCTTC.

For this clone: This same CDR3 is encoded by further DNA sequences in the sample. V usage is TRBV6-5 and J usage is TRBJ1-1; D is uncertain. The V end was cut by 7 bases, the J end by 0 bases, with 12 bases between. The germline gives CDR1 MNHEY, CDR2 SVGAGI. The CDR3 consists of 14 residues. The CDR3: CASTPRPLNTEAFF. The CDR3 region has the DNA TGTGCCAGCACCCCACGACCGTTGAACACTGAAGCTTTCTTT.

V and J are TRBV28 and TRBJ2-2; D tentatively fits TRBD1 or TRBD2 (5 bases each). The CDR3 has 16 residues. The germline gives CDR1 MDHEN, CDR2 SYDVKM. Trimming shortened V by 6 bases and J by 3 bases, and 17 bases separated the two germline ends. Here the CDR3 reads CASRQGPRGYTGELFF. The CDR3 DNA reads TGTGCCAGCAGGCAGGGACCGAGAGGTTACACCGGGGAGCTGTTTTTT.